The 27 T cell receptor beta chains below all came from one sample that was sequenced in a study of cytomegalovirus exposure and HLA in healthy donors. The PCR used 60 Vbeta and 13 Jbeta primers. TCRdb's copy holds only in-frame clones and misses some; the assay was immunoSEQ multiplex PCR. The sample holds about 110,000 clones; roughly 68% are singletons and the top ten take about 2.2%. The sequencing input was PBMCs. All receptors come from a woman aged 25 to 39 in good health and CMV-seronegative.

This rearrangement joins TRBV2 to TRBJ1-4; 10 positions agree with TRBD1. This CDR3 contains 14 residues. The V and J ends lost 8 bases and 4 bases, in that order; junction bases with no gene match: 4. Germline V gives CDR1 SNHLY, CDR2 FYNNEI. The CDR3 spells CASGRTGGNEKLFF. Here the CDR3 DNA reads TGTGCCAGCGGTAGGACAGGGGGTAATGAAAAACTGTTTTTT.

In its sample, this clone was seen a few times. The CDR3 region is CASRLPYTEAFF. The CDR3 DNA sequence: TGTGCCAGCAGACTCCCGTACACTGAAGCTTTCTTT. The chain has TRBV28 and TRBJ1-1; no definite D call. CDR3 length: 12 residues. Per germline, CDR1 MDHEN and CDR2 SYDVKM. V dropped 6 bases and J dropped 3 bases, with 8 bases sitting between them. The full variable domain, completed using reference TRBV28 and TRBJ1-1, is DVKVTQSSRYLVKRTGEKVFLECVQDMDHENMFWYRQDPGLGLRLIYFSYDVKMKEKGDIPEGYSVSREKKERFSLILESASTNQTSMYLCASRLPYTEAFFGQGTRLTVV.

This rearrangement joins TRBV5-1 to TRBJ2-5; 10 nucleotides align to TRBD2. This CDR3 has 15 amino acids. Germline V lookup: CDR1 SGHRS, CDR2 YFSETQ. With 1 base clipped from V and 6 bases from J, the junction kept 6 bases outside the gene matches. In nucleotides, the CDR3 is TGCGCCAGCAGCTTGAAGGTAGCGGGAGGACAGACCCAGTACTTC. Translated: CASSLKVAGGQTQYF.

The CDR3 DNA sequence: TGTGCCAGCAGCTTTGCCAGGACCTATAATTCACCCCTCCACTTT. This gives the protein CASSFARTYNSPLHF. The V call is TRBV5-4, the J call TRBJ1-6; D gene uncertain. Deletions cut 2 bases from V and 2 bases from J, with 8 bases between. The CDR3 totals 15 residues. Germline-derived CDR1 and CDR2 are SGHNT and YYREEE (reference sequence).

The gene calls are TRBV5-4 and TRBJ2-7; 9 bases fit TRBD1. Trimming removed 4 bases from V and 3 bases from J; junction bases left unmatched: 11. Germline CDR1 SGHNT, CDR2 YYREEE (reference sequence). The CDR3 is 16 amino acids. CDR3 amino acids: CASSKGQGRDFYEQYF. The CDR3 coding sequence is TGTGCCAGCAGCAAGGGACAGGGTAGGGACTTCTACGAGCAGTACTTC. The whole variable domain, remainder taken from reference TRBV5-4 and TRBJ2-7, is ETGVTQSPTHLIKTRGQQVTLRCSSQSGHNTVSWYQQALGQGPQFIFQYYREEENGRGNFPPRFSGLQFPNYSSELNVNALELDDSALYLCASSKGQGRDFYEQYFGPGTRLTVT.

The DNA for the CDR3 is TGTGCCAGCTACGTCGGGGATCAGCCCCAGCATTTT. Its protein product is CASYVGDQPQHF. The chain uses TRBV6-1 and TRBJ1-5; D gene ambiguous. Germline CDR1 MNHNS, CDR2 SASEGT. Trimming took 8 bases from V and 5 from J, leaving 10 bases between them. This CDR3 contains 12 residues.

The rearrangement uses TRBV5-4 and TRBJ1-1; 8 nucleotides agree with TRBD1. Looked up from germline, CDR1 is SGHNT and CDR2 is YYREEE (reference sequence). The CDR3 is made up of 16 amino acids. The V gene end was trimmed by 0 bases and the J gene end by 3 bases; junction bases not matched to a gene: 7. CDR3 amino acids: CASSLATGVRDTEAFF. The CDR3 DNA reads TGTGCCAGCAGCTTGGCGACAGGGGTTCGGGACACTGAAGCTTTCTTT.

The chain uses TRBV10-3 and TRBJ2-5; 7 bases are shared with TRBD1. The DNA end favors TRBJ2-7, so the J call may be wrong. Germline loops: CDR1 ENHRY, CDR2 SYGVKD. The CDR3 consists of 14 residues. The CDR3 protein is CAISVAGQAYEQYF. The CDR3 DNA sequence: TGTGCCATCAGTGTCGCAGGACAGGCCTACGAGCAGTACTTC.

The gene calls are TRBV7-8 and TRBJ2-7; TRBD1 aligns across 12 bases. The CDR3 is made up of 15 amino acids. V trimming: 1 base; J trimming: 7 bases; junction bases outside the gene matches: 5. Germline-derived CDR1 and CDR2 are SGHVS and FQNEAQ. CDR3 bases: TGTGCCAGCAGCTTAGGGGACAGGGGGCTGGGGGAGCAGTACTTC. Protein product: CASSLGDRGLGEQYF.

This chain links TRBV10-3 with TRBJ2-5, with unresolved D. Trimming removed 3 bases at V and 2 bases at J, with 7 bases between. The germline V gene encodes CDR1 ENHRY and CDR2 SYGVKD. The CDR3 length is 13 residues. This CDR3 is CAISDSNQETQYF. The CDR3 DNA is TGTGCCATCAGTGATTCAAATCAAGAGACCCAGTACTTC.

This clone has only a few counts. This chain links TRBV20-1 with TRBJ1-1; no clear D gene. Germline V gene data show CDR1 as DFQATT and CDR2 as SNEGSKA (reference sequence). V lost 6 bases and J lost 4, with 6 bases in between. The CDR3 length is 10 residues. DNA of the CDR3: TGCAGTGCCCCCCGCACTGAAGCTTTCTTT. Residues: CSAPRTEAFF.

In nucleotides, the CDR3 is TGTGCCAGCACCCCGTTGGACAGTTCCCCCTACGAGCAGTACTTC. As protein: CASTPLDSSPYEQYF. The gene calls are TRBV6-1 and TRBJ2-7; D perhaps matches TRBD1 (6 bases). Trimming stripped 7 bases from V and 2 bases from J, with 18 bases between. CDR1 MNHNS and CDR2 SASEGT come from the germline V gene. The CDR3 has 15 amino acids.

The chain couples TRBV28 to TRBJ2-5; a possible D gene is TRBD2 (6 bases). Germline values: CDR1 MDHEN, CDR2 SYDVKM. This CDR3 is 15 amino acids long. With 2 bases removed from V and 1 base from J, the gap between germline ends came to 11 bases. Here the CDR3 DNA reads TGTGCCAGCAGTTTACGGGGGTTGGGCCAAGAGACCCAGTACTTC. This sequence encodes CASSLRGLGQETQYF.

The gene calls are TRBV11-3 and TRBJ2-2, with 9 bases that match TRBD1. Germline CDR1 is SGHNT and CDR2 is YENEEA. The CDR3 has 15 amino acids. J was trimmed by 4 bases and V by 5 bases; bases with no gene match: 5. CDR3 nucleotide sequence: TGTGCCAGCAGCCCTGGACAGGGGCGCACCGGGGAGCTGTTTTTT. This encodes CASSPGQGRTGELFF.

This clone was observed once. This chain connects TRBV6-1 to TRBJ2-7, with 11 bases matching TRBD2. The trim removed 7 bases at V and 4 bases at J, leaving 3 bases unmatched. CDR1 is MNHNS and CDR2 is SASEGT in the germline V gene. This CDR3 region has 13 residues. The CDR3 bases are TGTGCCAGCACCGGACTAGCGGGTTACGAGCAGTACTTC. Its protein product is CASTGLAGYEQYF.

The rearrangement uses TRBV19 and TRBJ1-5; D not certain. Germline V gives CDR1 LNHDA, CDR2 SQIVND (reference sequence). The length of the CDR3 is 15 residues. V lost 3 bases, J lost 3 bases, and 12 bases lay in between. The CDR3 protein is CASSIRLQVNQPQHF. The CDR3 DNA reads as TGTGCCAGTAGTATTCGGCTGCAGGTCAATCAGCCCCAGCATTTT.

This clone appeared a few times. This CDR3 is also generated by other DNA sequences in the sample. The CDR3 coding sequence is TGTGCCAGCAGCTCCGGGACAGGGAACACCGGGGAGCTGTTTTTT. The encoded protein is CASSSGTGNTGELFF. The chain uses TRBV5-4 and TRBJ2-2; 8 bases are shared with TRBD1. The CDR3 has 15 residues. The ends lost 3 bases at V and 1 base at J; junction bases unmatched: 2. Looked up from germline, CDR1 is SGHNT and CDR2 is YYREEE (reference sequence).

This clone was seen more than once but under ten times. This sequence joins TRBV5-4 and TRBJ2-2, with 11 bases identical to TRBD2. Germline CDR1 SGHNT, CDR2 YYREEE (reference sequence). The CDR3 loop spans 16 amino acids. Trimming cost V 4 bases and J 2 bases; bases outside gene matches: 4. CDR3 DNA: TGTGCCAGCAGCCCCGGGACTAGCGGTAACACCGGGGAGCTGTTTTTT. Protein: CASSPGTSGNTGELFF.

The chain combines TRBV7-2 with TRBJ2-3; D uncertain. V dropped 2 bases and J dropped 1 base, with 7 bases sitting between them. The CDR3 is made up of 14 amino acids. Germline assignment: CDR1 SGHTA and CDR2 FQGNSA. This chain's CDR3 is CASSLQEGTDTQYF. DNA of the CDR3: TGTGCCAGCAGCTTACAAGAGGGCACAGATACGCAGTATTTT.

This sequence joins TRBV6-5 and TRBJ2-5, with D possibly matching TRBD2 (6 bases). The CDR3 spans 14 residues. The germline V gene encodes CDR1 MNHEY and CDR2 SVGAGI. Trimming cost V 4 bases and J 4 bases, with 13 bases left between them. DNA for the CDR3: TGTGCCAGCAGTTCCCTGGGAGGACTAGAGACCCAGTACTTC. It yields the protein CASSSLGGLETQYF.

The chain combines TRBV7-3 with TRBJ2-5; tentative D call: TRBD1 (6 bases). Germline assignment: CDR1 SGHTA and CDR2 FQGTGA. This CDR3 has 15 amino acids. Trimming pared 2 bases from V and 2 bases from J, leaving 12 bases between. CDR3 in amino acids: CASSLGTNLQETQYF. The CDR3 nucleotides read TGTGCCAGCAGCTTAGGGACAAACCTTCAAGAGACCCAGTACTTC.

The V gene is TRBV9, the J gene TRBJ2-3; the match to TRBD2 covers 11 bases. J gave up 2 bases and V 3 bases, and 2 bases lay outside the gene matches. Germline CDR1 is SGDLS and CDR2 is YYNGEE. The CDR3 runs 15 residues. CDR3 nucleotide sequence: TGTGCCAGCAGCGAACTAGCGGGAGTCACAGATACGCAGTATTTT. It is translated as CASSELAGVTDTQYF.

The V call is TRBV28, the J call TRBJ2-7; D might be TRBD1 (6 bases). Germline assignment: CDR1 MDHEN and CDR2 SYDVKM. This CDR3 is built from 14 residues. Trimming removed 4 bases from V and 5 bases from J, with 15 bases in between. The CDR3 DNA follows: TGTGCCAGCAGTTCAGGGGACAAACGGAACGAGCAGTACTTC. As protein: CASSSGDKRNEQYF. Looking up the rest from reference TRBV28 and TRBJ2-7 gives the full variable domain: DVKVTQSSRYLVKRTGEKVFLECVQDMDHENMFWYRQDPGLGLRLIYFSYDVKMKEKGDIPEGYSVSREKKERFSLILESASTNQTSMYLCASSSGDKRNEQYFGPGTRLTVT.

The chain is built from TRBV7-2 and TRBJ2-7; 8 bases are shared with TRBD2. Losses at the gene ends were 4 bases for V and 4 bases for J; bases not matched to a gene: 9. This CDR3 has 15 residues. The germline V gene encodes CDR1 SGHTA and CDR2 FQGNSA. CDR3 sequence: CASSYPGTRLYEQYF. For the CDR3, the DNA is TGTGCCAGCAGCTATCCCGGGACTAGGTTATACGAGCAGTACTTC.

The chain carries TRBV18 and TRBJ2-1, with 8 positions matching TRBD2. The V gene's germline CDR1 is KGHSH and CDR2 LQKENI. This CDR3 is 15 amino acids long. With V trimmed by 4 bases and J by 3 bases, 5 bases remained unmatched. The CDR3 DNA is TGTGCCAGCTCACTCGGGGGGGTTGTCTACAATGAGCAGTTCTTC. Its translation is CASSLGGVVYNEQFF.

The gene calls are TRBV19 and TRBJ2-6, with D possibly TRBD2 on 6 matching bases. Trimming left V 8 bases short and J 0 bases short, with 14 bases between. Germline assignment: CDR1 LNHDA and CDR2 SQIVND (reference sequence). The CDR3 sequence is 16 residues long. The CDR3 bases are TGTGCCAGTCACGGGGGACGAAGCTCTGGGGCCAACGTCCTGACTTTC. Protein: CASHGGRSSGANVLTF.

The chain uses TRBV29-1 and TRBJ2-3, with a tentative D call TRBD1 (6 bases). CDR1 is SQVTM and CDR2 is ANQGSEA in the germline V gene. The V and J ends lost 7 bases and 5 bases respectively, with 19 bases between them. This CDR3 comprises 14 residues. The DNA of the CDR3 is TGCAGCGCTATAACAGGGTCATTGAGAGATACGCAGTATTTT. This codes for CSAITGSLRDTQYF.